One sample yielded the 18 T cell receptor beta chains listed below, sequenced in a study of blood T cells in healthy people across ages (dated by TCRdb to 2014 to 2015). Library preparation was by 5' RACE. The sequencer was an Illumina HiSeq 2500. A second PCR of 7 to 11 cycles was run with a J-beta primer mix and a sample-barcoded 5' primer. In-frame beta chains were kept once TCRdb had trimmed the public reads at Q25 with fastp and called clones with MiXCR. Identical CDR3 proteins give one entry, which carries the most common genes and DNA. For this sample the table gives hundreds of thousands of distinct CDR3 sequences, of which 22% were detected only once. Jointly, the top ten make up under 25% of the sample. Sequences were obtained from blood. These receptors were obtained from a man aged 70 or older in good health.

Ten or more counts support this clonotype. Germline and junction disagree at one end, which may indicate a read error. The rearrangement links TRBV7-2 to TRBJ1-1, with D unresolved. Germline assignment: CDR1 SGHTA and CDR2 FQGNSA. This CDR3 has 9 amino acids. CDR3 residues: CASSTTGPF. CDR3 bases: TGTGCCAGCAGCACGACCGGGCCTTTT.

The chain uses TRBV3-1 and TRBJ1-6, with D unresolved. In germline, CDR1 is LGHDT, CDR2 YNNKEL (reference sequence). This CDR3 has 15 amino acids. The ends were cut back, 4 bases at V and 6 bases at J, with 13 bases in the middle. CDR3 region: CASSPLNRLNSPLHF. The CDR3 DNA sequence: TGTGCCAGCAGCCCTCTCAACCGTCTTAATTCACCCCTCCACTTT.

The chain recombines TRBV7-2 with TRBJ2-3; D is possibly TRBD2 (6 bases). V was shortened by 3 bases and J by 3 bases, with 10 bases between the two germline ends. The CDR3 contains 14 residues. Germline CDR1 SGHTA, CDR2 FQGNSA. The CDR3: CASSFRGITDTQYF. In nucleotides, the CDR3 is TGTGCCAGCAGCTTCCGGGGGATTACAGATACGCAGTATTTT.

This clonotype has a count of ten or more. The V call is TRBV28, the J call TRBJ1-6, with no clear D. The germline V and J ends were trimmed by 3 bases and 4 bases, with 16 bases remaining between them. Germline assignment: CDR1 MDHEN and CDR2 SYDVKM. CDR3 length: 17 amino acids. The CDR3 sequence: CASSFMGLQPYNSPLHF. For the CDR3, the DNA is TGTGCCAGCAGTTTTATGGGGTTACAGCCATATAATTCACCCCTCCACTTT.

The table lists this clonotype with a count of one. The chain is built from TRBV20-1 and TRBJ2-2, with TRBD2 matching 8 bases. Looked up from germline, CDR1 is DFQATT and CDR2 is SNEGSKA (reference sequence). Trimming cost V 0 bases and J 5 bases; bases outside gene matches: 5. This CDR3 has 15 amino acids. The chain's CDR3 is CSARDFGRATGELFF. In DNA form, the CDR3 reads TGCAGTGCTAGAGATTTCGGGAGGGCGACCGGGGAGCTGTTTTTT.

The CDR3 bases are TGCAGTGCTAGATGGACAGGGAGACGCAATCAGCCCCAGCATTTT. It codes for CSARWTGRRNQPQHF. The chain has TRBV20-1 and TRBJ1-5, with 8 nucleotides matching TRBD1. V shed 2 bases, J shed 2 bases, and the junction held 5 bases outside the gene matches. The CDR3 covers 15 residues. The germline V gene encodes CDR1 DFQATT and CDR2 SNEGSKA (reference sequence).

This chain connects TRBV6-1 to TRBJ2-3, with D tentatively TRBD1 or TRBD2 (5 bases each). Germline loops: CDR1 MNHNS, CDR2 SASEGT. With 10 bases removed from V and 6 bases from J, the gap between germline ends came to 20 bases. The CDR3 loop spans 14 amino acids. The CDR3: CAIRREGAWDTQYF. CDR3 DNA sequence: TGTGCCATCCGACGGGAAGGGGCTTGGGATACGCAGTATTTT.

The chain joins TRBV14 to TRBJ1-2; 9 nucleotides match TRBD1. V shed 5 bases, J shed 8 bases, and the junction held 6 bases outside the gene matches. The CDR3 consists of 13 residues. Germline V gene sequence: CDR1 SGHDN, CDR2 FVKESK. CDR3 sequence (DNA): TGTGCCAGCAGCTCGGGACAGGGAGAGGGCTACACCTTC. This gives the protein CASSSGQGEGYTF.

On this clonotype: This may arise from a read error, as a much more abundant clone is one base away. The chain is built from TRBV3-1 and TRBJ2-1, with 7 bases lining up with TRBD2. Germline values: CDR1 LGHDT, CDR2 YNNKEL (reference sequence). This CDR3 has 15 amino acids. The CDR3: CACSSTSTKYNEQFF. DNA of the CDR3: TGTGCCTGCAGCTCGACTAGCACTAAGTACAATGAGCAGTTCTTC.

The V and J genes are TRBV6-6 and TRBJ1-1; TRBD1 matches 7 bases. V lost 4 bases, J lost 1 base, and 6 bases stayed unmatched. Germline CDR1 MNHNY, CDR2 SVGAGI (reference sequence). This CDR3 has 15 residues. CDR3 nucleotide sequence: TGTGCCAGCAGTTTTCCGGGACAGAGGAACACTGAAGCTTTCTTT. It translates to CASSFPGQRNTEAFF.

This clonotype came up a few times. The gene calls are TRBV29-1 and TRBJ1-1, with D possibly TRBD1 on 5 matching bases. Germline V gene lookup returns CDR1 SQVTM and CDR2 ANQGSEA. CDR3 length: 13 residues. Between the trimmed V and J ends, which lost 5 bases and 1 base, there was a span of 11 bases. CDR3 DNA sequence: TGCAGCGTTCAATTAACAGGGAACACTGAAGCTTTCTTT. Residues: CSVQLTGNTEAFF.

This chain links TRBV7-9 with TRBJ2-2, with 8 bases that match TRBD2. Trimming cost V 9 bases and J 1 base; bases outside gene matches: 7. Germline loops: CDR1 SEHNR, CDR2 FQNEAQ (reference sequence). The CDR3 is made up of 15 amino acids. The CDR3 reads CARQPGLGNTGELFF. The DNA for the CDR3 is TGTGCCAGACAACCGGGACTAGGGAACACCGGGGAGCTGTTTTTT. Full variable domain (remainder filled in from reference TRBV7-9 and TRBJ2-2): DTGVSQNPRHKITKRGQNVTFRCDPISEHNRLYWYRQTLGQGPEFLTYFQNEAQLEKSRLLSDRFSAERPKGSFSTLEIQRTEQGDSAMYLCARQPGLGNTGELFFGEGSRLTVL.

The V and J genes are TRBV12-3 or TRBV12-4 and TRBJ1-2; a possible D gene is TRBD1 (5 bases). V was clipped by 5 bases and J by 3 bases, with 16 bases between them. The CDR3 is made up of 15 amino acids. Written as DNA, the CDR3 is TGTGCCAGCAGTGGGGGGGTGCGAACCCACTATGGCTACACCTTC. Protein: CASSGGVRTHYGYTF.

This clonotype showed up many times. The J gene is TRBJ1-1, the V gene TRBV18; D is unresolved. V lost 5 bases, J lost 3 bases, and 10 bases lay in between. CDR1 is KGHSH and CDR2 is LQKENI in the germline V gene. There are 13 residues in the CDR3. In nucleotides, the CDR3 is TGTGCCAGCTCAGGGCTACGGGACACTGAAGCTTTCTTT. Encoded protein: CASSGLRDTEAFF.

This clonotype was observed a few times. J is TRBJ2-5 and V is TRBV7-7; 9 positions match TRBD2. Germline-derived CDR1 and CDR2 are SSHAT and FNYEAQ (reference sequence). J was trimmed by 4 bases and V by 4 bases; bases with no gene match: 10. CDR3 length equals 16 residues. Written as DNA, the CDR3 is TGTGCCAGCAGCTCTCACTTAGCGGGAGCAGGAGAGACCCAGTACTTC. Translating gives CASSSHLAGAGETQYF.

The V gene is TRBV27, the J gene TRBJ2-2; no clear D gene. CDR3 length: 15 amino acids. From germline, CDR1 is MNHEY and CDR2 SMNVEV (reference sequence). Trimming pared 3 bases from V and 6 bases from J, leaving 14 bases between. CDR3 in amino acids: CASSFYGKFPGELFF. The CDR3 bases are TGTGCCAGCAGTTTTTACGGAAAATTTCCCGGGGAGCTGTTTTTT.

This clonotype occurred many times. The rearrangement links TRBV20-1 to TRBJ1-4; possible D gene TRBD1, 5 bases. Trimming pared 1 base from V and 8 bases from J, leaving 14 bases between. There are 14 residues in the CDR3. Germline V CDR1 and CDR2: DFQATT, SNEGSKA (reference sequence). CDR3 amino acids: CSARATPPGEKLFF. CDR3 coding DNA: TGCAGTGCTAGAGCGACCCCGCCAGGGGAAAAACTGTTTTTT.

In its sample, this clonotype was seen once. As DNA, the CDR3 is TGTGCCAGCAGCAAAGGGCCCCCGATCAGGCTTCGGGGGGCTGTGCGTGAAAAACTGTTTTTT. Protein sequence: CASSKGPPIRLRGAVREKLFF. V is TRBV21-1 and J is TRBJ1-4; TRBD1 was called by the table and not checked on the DNA. TRBV21-1 is tagged as a pseudogene. The CDR3 has 21 amino acids.